These T cell receptor beta chains were read from a single sample in a study of shared clonotypes between healthy human individuals. TCRdb keeps only in-frame clones here, not all; method: immunoSEQ multiplex PCR. This sample yields some 2.3 million clones, of which 85% to 95% are seen a single time; 0.35% to 0.5% belongs to the top ten. Source material: naive CD4+ T cells from PBMCs. Receptors were obtained from a man aged 18 to 29 in good health. Some clones in this sample may be carry-over from other donors' samples. Both conserved end residues are part of each CDR3. The D gene is left open where the match is weak. Some rows have no size entry. The others give once, few or many, or a class for an expanded clone.

J: TRBJ1-5; V: TRBV15; D: .; size: once; CDR3: CATSRGGKNQPQHF; DNA: TGTGCCACCAGCAGAGGAGGAAAGAACCAGCCCCAGCATTTT
J: TRBJ2-7; V: TRBV11-1; D: .; size: few; CDR3: CASSITGNTYEQYF; DNA: TGTGCCAGCAGCATTACAGGGAATACCTACGAGCAGTACTTC
J: TRBJ2-1; V: TRBV14; D: .; size: .; CDR3: CASSQDWAVLNEQFF; DNA: TGTGCCAGCAGCCAAGATTGGGCAGTCCTCAATGAGCAGTTCTTC
J: TRBJ2-2; V: TRBV9; D: .; size: .; CDR3: CASSSWGELFF; DNA: TGTGCCAGCAGCTCCTGGGGGGAGCTGTTTTTT
J: TRBJ1-2; V: TRBV28; D: TRBD1; size: .; CDR3: CASSFAGQGIAPYGYTF; DNA: TGTGCCAGCAGTTTCGCCGGACAGGGGATAGCCCCCTATGGCTACACCTTC
J: TRBJ2-7; V: TRBV5-1; D: TRBD2; size: .; CDR3: CASAGGSSGTPSSYEQYF; DNA: TGCGCCAGCGCGGGGGGGTCTTCCGGAACCCCTAGCTCCTACGAGCAGTACTTC
J: TRBJ2-1; V: TRBV9; D: TRBD2; size: .; CDR3: CASSLEQTKRGGYNEQFF; DNA: TGTGCCAGCAGCCTCGAACAAACCAAGCGGGGAGGATACAATGAGCAGTTCTTC
J: TRBJ2-5; V: TRBV28; D: .; size: .; CDR3: CASSWSPPQETQYF; DNA: TGTGCCAGCAGTTGGTCACCCCCCCAGGAGACCCAGTACTTC
J: TRBJ2-7; V: TRBV11-2; D: .; size: .; CDR3: CASSGPFTYEQYF; DNA: TGTGCCAGCAGCGGGCCCTTTACCTACGAGCAGTACTTC
J: TRBJ1-4; V: TRBV30; D: .; size: .; CDR3: CAWSVSRTDATNEKLFF; DNA: TGTGCCTGGAGTGTCTCGCGGACAGATGCAACTAATGAAAAACTGTTTTTT
J: TRBJ2-1; V: TRBV7-2; D: TRBD2; size: .; CDR3: CASSLGGGRGDEQFF; DNA: TGTGCCAGCAGCTTAGGCGGCGGGAGAGGGGATGAGCAGTTCTTC
J: TRBJ1-5; V: TRBV28; D: TRBD1; size: .; CDR3: CASSSLRGGNQPQHF; DNA: TGTGCCAGCAGTTCCCTCAGGGGGGGCAATCAGCCCCAGCATTTT
J: TRBJ2-7; V: TRBV6-1; D: TRBD2; size: .; CDR3: CASTNGLAGVYEQYF; DNA: TGTGCCAGCACTAATGGGCTAGCGGGAGTCTACGAGCAGTACTTC
J: TRBJ2-5; V: TRBV7-9; D: .; size: .; CDR3: CASTPFSSGGWQETQYF; DNA: TGTGCCAGCACGCCCTTTTCTTCCGGTGGATGGCAAGAGACCCAGTACTTC
J: TRBJ2-2; V: TRBV27; D: .; size: .; CDR3: CASTVAGGGGELFF; DNA: TGTGCCAGCACGGTCGCCGGGGGCGGCGGGGAGCTGTTTTTT
J: TRBJ1-4; V: TRBV6-1; D: .; size: .; CDR3: CASSEGVQAVATNEKLFF; DNA: TGTGCCAGCAGTGAAGGGGTACAGGCCGTCGCAACTAATGAAAAACTGTTTTTT
J: TRBJ1-2; V: TRBV27; D: .; size: .; CDR3: CASRYGTAYGYTF; DNA: TGTGCCAGCAGGTACGGGACCGCCTATGGCTACACCTTC
J: TRBJ2-7; V: TRBV28; D: .; size: .; CDR3: CASNPFYGAYEQYF; DNA: TGTGCCAGCAACCCTTTCTATGGGGCCTACGAGCAGTACTTC
J: TRBJ1-1; V: TRBV19; D: .; size: few; CDR3: CASSIKRIWGTEAFF; DNA: TGTGCCAGTAGTATAAAGCGTATCTGGGGCACTGAAGCTTTCTTT
J: TRBJ2-1; V: TRBV6-4; D: .; size: .; CDR3: CASREPTVPSPNEQFF; DNA: TGTGCCAGCAGGGAGCCTACCGTCCCTTCGCCAAATGAGCAGTTCTTC
J: TRBJ2-2; V: TRBV28; D: .; size: .; CDR3: CASSLPRFKAGELFF; DNA: TGTGCCAGCAGTTTACCCCGTTTCAAAGCGGGGGAGCTGTTTTTT
J: TRBJ2-3; V: TRBV4-1; D: TRBD2; size: .; CDR3: CASSQEIVWRESTDTQYF; DNA: TGCGCCAGCAGCCAAGAAATCGTTTGGCGGGAGAGCACAGATACGCAGTATTTT
J: TRBJ2-3; V: TRBV10-2; D: .; size: .; CDR3: CASSRPGQADTQYF; DNA: TGCGCCAGCAGCCGTCCGGGGCAGGCAGATACGCAGTATTTT
J: TRBJ1-5; V: TRBV2; D: .; size: .; CDR3: CASSNQVAQHF; DNA: TGTGCCAGCAGCAACCAGGTTGCCCAGCATTTT
J: TRBJ2-1; V: TRBV2; D: .; size: .; CDR3: CASKNNEQFF; DNA: TGTGCCAGCAAGAACAATGAGCAGTTCTTC
J: TRBJ1-5; V: TRBV28; D: .; size: .; CDR3: CASSLLLGRNQPQHF; DNA: TGTGCCAGCAGTTTACTGTTAGGCCGAAATCAGCCCCAGCATTTT
J: TRBJ1-6; V: TRBV11-2; D: .; size: .; CDR3: CASSPGPPSSYNSPLHF; DNA: TGTGCCAGCAGCCCGGGCCCCCCGAGCTCCTATAATTCACCCCTCCACTTT
J: TRBJ2-1; V: TRBV6-6; D: TRBD2; size: .; CDR3: CASSPGLAGVMGFF; DNA: TGTGCCAGCAGCCCCGGACTAGCGGGAGTGATGGGGTTCTTC
J: TRBJ2-2; V: TRBV11-3; D: .; size: .; CDR3: CASSLGQSNTGELFF; DNA: TGTGCCAGCAGCTTAGGGCAATCGAACACCGGGGAGCTGTTTTTT
J: TRBJ2-3; V: TRBV7-2; D: .; size: .; CDR3: CASLNREGTQYF; DNA: TGTGCCAGCCTCAACAGGGAAGGTACGCAGTATTTT
J: TRBJ1-2; V: TRBV27; D: .; size: few; CDR3: CASSLTISQGGYTF; DNA: TGTGCCAGCAGTTTAACAATCTCTCAGGGTGGCTACACCTTC
J: TRBJ2-5; V: TRBV5-1; D: TRBD1; size: .; CDR3: CASSGRLGDRGFQETQYF; DNA: TGCGCCAGCAGCGGGCGGTTGGGGGACAGGGGCTTCCAAGAGACCCAGTACTTC
J: TRBJ2-1; V: TRBV27; D: .; size: .; CDR3: CASSLEWREGGEQFF; DNA: TGTGCCAGCAGTTTAGAATGGAGAGAGGGGGGTGAGCAGTTCTTC
J: TRBJ1-2; V: TRBV28; D: .; size: .; CDR3: CASSPGRYGYTF; DNA: TGTGCCAGCAGCCCCGGTCGATATGGCTACACCTTC
J: TRBJ2-7; V: TRBV27; D: TRBD1; size: once; CDR3: CASSHTGGLKEQYF; DNA: TGTGCCAGCAGTCACACAGGGGGCTTGAAAGAGCAGTACTTC
J: TRBJ2-1; V: TRBV5-1; D: .; size: .; CDR3: CASSWLAGAYNEQFF; DNA: TGCGCCAGCAGCTGGCTTGCGGGCGCCTACAATGAGCAGTTCTTC
J: TRBJ2-5; V: TRBV5-1; D: .; size: .; CDR3: CASSLERTSSSETQYF; DNA: TGCGCCAGCAGCTTGGAAAGGACGAGCTCAAGCGAGACCCAGTACTTC
J: TRBJ2-5; V: TRBV29-1; D: .; size: .; CDR3: CSGASEETQYF; DNA: TGCAGCGGCGCTAGCGAGGAGACCCAGTACTTC
J: TRBJ1-1; V: TRBV6-1; D: .; size: .; CDR3: CASSPGGTEAFF; DNA: TGTGCCAGCAGCCCAGGAGGTACTGAAGCTTTCTTT
J: TRBJ1-5; V: TRBV18; D: .; size: .; CDR3: CASSPARDQPQHF; DNA: TGTGCCAGCTCACCCGCTAGAGATCAGCCCCAGCATTTT
J: TRBJ1-2; V: TRBV30; D: TRBD1; size: .; CDR3: CAWTTPGGRGSGYTF; DNA: TGTGCCTGGACCACCCCAGGGGGGCGAGGTAGTGGCTACACCTTC
J: TRBJ2-1; V: TRBV23-1; D: .; size: .; CDR3: CANDRSKDSPYNEQFF; DNA: TGCGCCAACGACCGGTCAAAAGACAGCCCCTACAATGAGCAGTTCTTC
J: TRBJ2-3; V: TRBV5-5; D: TRBD2; size: .; CDR3: CASSGRLALVSYF; DNA: TGTGCCAGCAGCGGACGACTAGCGCTCGTATCGTATTTT
J: TRBJ1-5; V: TRBV6-1; D: .; size: few; CDR3: CASSESNPAQPQHF; DNA: TGTGCCAGCAGTGAAAGCAACCCCGCTCAGCCCCAGCATTTT
J: TRBJ2-3; V: TRBV30; D: TRBD1; size: .; CDR3: CAWSNDRVDTQYF; DNA: TGTGCCTGGAGCAACGACAGGGTAGATACGCAGTATTTT
J: TRBJ1-2; V: TRBV16; D: .; size: .; CDR3: CASSQSAGNYGYTF; DNA: TGTGCCAGCAGCCAATCGGCAGGGAACTATGGCTACACCTTC
J: TRBJ1-1; V: TRBV2; D: .; size: .; CDR3: CASSEELGGNTEAFF; DNA: TGTGCCAGCAGTGAGGAACTGGGGGGGAACACTGAAGCTTTCTTT
J: TRBJ2-2; V: TRBV6-1; D: .; size: .; CDR3: CASRPGRVPGELFF; DNA: TGTGCCAGCAGGCCAGGGAGAGTACCCGGGGAGCTGTTTTTT
J: TRBJ2-1; V: TRBV6-6; D: TRBD1; size: .; CDR3: CASRIPGQGHNEQFF; DNA: TGTGCCAGCAGGATTCCGGGACAGGGACACAATGAGCAGTTCTTC
J: TRBJ1-5; V: TRBV28; D: TRBD1; size: .; CDR3: CASSKQGAGNQPQHF; DNA: TGTGCCAGCAGCAAACAGGGGGCTGGCAATCAGCCCCAGCATTTT
J: TRBJ2-7; V: TRBV7-2; D: TRBD2; size: .; CDR3: CASSTTSGSSYEQYF; DNA: TGTGCCAGCAGCACGACTAGCGGGAGCTCCTACGAGCAGTACTTC
J: TRBJ2-1; V: TRBV5-4; D: .; size: .; CDR3: CASSTGTPVPEEQFF; DNA: TGTGCCAGCAGCACCGGGACTCCCGTCCCGGAGGAGCAGTTCTTC
J: TRBJ2-5; V: TRBV5-1; D: .; size: .; CDR3: CASTGVGQETQYF; DNA: TGCGCCAGCACCGGTGTGGGGCAAGAGACCCAGTACTTC